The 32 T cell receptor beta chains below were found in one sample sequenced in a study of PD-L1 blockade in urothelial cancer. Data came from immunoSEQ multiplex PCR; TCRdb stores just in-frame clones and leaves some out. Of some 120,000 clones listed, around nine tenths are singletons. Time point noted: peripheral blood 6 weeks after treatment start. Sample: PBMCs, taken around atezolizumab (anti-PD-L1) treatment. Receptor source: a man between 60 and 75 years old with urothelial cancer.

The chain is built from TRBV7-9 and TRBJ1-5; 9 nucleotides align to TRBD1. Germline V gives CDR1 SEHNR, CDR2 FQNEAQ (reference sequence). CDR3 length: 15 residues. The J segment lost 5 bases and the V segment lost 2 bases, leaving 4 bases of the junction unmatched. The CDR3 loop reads CASSLSGDRDQPQHF. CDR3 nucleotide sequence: TGTGCCAGCAGCTTATCAGGGGACAGGGATCAGCCCCAGCATTTT.

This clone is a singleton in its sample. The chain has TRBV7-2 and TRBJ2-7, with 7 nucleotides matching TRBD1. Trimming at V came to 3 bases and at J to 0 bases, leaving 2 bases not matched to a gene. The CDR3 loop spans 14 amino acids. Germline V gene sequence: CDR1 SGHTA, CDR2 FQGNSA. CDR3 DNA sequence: TGTGCCAGCAGCTTTGACAGGGCCTCCTACGAGCAGTACTTC. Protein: CASSFDRASYEQYF.

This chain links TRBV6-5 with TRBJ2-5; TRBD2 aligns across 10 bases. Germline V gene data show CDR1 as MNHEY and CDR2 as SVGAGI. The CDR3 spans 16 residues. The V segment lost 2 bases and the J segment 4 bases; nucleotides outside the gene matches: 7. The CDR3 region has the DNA TGTGCCAGCAGTTACGCAGGGAGCGGGAGGGGAGAGACCCAGTACTTC. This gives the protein CASSYAGSGRGETQYF.

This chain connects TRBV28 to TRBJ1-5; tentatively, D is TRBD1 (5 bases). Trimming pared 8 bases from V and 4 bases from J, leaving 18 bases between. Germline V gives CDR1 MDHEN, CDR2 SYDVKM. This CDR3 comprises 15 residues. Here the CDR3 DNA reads TGTGCCAGCCTCACCGCGGGGGTACGGAATCAGCCCCAGCATTTT. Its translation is CASLTAGVRNQPQHF.

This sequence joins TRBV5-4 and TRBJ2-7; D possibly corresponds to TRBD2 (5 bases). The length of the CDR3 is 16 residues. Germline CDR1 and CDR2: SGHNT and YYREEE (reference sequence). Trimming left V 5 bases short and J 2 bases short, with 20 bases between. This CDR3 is CASRLGGSGSTYEQYF. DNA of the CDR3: TGTGCCAGCAGACTTGGTGGGTCGGGGTCTACCTACGAGCAGTACTTC. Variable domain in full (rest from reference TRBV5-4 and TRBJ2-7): ETGVTQSPTHLIKTRGQQVTLRCSSQSGHNTVSWYQQALGQGPQFIFQYYREEENGRGNFPPRFSGLQFPNYSSELNVNALELDDSALYLCASRLGGSGSTYEQYFGPGTRLTVT.

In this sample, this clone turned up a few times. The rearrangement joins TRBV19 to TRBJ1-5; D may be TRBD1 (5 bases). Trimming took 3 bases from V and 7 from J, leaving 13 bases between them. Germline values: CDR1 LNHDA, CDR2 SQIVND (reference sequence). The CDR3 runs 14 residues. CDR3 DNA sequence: TGTGCCAGTAGTATGGCGTCGGGGGGGCAGCCCCAGCATTTT. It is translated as CASSMASGGQPQHF.

The DNA of the CDR3 is TGCAGCGTCAAGGGACTAGCGGGGAGGTCCACAGATACGCAGTATTTT. Its translation: CSVKGLAGRSTDTQYF. This chain connects TRBV29-1 to TRBJ2-3; 13 bases align to TRBD2. The CDR3 contains 16 residues. The V gene end was trimmed by 6 bases and the J gene end by 2 bases; junction bases not matched to a gene: 8. Germline V gene sequence: CDR1 SQVTM, CDR2 ANQGSEA.

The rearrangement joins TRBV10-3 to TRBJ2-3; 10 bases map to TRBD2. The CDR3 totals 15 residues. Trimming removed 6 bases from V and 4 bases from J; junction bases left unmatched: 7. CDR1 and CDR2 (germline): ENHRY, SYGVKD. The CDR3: CAISASGSPPDTQYF. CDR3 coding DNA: TGTGCCATCAGCGCTAGCGGGAGTCCCCCAGATACGCAGTATTTT.

This CDR3 is CASSPLDNSPLHF. The CDR3 region has the DNA TGTGCCAGCTCACCACTAGATAATTCACCCCTCCACTTT. V and J are TRBV18 and TRBJ1-6; no reliable D call. The V gene's germline CDR1 is KGHSH and CDR2 LQKENI. Trimming removed 1 base at V and 5 bases at J, with 3 bases between. CDR3 size: 13 residues.

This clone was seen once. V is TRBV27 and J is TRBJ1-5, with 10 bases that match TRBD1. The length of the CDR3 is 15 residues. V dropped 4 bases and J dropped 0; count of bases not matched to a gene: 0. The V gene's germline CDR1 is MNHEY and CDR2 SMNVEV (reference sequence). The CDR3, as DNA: TGTGCCAGCAGTTGGACAGGGGGTAGCAATCAGCCCCAGCATTTT. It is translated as CASSWTGGSNQPQHF.

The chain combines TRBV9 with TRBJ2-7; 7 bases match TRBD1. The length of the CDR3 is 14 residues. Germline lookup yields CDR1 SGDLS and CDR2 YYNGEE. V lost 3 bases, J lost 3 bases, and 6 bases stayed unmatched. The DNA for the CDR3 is TGTGCCAGCAGCGAAGGGACAGACCTCTACGAGCAGTACTTC. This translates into CASSEGTDLYEQYF. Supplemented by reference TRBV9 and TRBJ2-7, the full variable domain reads DSGVTQTPKHLITATGQRVTLRCSPRSGDLSVYWYQQSLDQGLQFLIQYYNGEERAKGNILERFSAQQFPDLHSELNLSSLELGDSALYFCASSEGTDLYEQYFGPGTRLTVT.

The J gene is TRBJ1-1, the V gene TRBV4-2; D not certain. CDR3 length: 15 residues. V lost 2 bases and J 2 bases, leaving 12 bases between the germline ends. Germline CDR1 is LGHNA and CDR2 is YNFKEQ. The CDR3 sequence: CASSQTGLTNTEAFF. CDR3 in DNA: TGTGCCAGCAGCCAAACCGGGTTAACAAACACTGAAGCTTTCTTT.

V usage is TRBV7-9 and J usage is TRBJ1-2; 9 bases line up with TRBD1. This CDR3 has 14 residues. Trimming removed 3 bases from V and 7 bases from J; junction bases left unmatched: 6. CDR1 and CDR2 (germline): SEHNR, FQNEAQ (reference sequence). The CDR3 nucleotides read TGTGCCAGCAGCTTTGGGGACAGGGAGGGTGGCTACACCTTC. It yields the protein CASSFGDREGGYTF.

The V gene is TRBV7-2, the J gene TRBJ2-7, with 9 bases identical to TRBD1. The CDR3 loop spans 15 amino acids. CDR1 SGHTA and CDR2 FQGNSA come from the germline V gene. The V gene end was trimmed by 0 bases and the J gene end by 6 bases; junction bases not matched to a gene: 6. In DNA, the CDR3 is TGTGCCAGCAGCTTAGCAACCGAGACAGGGGGCGAGCAGTACTTC. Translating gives CASSLATETGGEQYF.

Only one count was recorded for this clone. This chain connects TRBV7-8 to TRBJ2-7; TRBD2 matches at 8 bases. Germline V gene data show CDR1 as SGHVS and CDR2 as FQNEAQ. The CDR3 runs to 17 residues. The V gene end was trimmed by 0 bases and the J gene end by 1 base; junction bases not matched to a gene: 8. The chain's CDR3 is CASSLAVSGRVSYEQYF. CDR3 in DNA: TGTGCCAGCAGCTTAGCAGTAAGCGGGAGAGTTTCCTACGAGCAGTACTTC.

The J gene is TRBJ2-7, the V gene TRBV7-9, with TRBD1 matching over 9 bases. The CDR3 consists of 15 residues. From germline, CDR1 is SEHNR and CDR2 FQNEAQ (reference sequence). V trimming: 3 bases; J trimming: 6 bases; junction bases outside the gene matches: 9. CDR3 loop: CASSFGTGFQGEQYF. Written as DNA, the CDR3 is TGTGCCAGCAGCTTCGGGACAGGGTTTCAAGGCGAGCAGTACTTC.

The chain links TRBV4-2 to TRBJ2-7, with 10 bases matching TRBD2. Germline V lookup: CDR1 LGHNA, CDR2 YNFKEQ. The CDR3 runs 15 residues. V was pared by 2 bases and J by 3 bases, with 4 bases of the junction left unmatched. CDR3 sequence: CASSQLAGVFYEQYF. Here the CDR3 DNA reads TGTGCCAGCAGCCAACTAGCGGGGGTTTTCTACGAGCAGTACTTC.

The CDR3 nucleotides read TGTGCCTGGAGCCTCACAGGGGCACGGACCATATATTTT. Residues: CAWSLTGARTIYF. This chain joins TRBV30 and TRBJ1-3, with 7 bases aligning to TRBD1. After removal of 3 bases from V and 10 bases from J, the junction contained 9 bases not matched to a gene. In germline, CDR1 is GTSNPN, CDR2 SVGIG (reference sequence). This CDR3 spans 13 amino acids.

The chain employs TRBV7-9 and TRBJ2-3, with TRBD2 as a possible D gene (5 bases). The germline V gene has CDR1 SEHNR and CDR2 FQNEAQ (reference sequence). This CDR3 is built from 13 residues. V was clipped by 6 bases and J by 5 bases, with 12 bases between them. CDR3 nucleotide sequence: TGTGCCAGCAGGGTTGAAGCGGTAGATACGCAGTATTTT. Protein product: CASRVEAVDTQYF.

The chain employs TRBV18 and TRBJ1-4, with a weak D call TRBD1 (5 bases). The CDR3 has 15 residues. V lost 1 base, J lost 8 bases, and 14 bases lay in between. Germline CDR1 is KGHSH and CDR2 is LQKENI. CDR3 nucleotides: TGTGCCAGCTCACCACGGGGCGTGGCAGGGGAAAAACTGTTTTTT. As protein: CASSPRGVAGEKLFF.

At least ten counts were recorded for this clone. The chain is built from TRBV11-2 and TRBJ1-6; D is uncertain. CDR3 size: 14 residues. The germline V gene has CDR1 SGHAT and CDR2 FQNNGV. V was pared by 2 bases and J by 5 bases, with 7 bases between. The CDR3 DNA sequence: TGTGCCAGCAGCTTATGGGCTGATAATTCACCCCTCCACTTT. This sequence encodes CASSLWADNSPLHF.

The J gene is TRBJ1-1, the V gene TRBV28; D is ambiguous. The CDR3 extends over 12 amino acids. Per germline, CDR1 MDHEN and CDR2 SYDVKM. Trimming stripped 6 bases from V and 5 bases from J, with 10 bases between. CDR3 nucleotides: TGTGCCAGCAGCACAGCGGGGACTGAAGCTTTCTTT. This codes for CASSTAGTEAFF.

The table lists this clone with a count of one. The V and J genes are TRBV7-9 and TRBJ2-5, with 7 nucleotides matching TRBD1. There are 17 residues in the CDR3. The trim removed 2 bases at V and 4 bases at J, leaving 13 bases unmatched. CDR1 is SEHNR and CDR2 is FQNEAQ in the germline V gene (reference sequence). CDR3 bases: TGTGCCAGCAGCTTAAAATTTATGGCAGGGGGTTTAGAGACCCAGTACTTC. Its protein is CASSLKFMAGGLETQYF.

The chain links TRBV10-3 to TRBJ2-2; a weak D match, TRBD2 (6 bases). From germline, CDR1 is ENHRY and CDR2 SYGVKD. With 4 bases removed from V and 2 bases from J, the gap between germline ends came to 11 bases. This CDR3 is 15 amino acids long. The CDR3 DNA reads TGTGCCATCAGTGCGCAAACTAGCAACACCGGGGAGCTGTTTTTT. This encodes CAISAQTSNTGELFF.

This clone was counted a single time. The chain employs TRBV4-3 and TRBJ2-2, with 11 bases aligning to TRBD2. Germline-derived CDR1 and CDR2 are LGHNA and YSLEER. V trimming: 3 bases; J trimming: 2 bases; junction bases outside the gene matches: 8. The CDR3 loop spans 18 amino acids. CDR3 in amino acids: CASSQDPLAGENTGELFF. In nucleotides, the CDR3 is TGCGCCAGCAGCCAGGATCCACTAGCGGGGGAAAACACCGGGGAGCTGTTTTTT.

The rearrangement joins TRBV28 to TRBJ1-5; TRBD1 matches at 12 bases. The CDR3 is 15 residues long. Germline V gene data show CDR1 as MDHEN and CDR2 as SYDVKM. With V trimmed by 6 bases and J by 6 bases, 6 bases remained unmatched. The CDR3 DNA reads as TGTGCCAGCAGGGGGGGACAGGGGGCTTTTCAGCCCCAGCATTTT. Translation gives CASRGGQGAFQPQHF.

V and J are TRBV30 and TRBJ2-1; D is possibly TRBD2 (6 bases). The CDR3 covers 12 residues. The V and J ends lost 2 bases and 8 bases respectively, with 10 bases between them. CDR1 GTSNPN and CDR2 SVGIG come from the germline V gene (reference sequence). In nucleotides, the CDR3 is TGTGCCTGGAGTAGACTAGTGCATGAGCAGTTCTTC. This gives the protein CAWSRLVHEQFF. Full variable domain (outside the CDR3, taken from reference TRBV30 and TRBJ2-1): SQTIHQWPATLVQPVGSPLSLECTVEGTSNPNLYWYRQAAGRGLQLLFYSVGIGQISSEVPQNLSASRPQDRQFILSSKKLLLSDSGFYLCAWSRLVHEQFFGPGTRLTVL.

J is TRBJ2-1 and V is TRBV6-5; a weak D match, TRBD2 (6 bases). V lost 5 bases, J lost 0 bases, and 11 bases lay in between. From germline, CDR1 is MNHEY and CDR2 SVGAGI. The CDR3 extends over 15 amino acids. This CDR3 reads CASSPTRPSYNEQFF. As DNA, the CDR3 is TGTGCCAGCAGTCCGACTAGACCCTCCTACAATGAGCAGTTCTTC.

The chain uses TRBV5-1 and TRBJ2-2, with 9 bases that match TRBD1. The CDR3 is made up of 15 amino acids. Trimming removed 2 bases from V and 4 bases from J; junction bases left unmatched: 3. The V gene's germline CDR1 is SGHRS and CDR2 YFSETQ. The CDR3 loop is CASSFGTGTTGELFF. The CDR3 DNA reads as TGCGCCAGCAGCTTTGGGACAGGGACCACCGGGGAGCTGTTTTTT.

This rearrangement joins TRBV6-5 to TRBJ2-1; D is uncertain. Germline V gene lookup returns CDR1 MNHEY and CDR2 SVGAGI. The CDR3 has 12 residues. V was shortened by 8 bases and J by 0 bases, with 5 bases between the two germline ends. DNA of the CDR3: TGTGCCAGCCGGAGCTCCTACAATGAGCAGTTCTTC. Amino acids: CASRSSYNEQFF.

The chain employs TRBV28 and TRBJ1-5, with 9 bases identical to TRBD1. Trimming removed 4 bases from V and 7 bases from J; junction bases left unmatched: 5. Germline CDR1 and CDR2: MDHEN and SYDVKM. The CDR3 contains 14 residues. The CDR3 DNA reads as TGTGCCAGCAGTTCATTCACAGGGGGCCAGCCCCAGCATTTT. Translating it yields CASSSFTGGQPQHF.

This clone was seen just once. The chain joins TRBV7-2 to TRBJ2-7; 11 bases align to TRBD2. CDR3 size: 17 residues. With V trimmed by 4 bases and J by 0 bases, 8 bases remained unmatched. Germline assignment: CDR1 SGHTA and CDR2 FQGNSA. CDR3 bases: TGTGCCAGCAGCTCCAGATCTAGCGGGAGGCCCTCCTACGAGCAGTACTTC. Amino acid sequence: CASSSRSSGRPSYEQYF. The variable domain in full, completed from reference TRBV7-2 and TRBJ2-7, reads GAGVSQSPSNKVTEKGKDVELRCDPISGHTALYWYRQSLGQGLEFLIYFQGNSAPDKSGLPSDRFSAERTGGSVSTLTIQRTQQEDSAVYLCASSSRSSGRPSYEQYFGPGTRLTVT.